Each of the 2 T cell receptor beta chains below was sequenced from the same sample in a study of blood T cell repertoires in COVID-19. Generated by immunoSEQ multiplex PCR, the TCRdb table keeps only in-frame clones and is missing some. The sample holds about 210,000 clones, almost 85% seen once. The source material was peripheral blood. All receptors derive from a woman in her forties or fifties with active or convalescent COVID-19.

The chain recombines TRBV5-4 with TRBJ1-4; TRBD1 might be the D (5 bases). The germline V gene has CDR1 SGHNT and CDR2 YYREEE (reference sequence). This CDR3 has 16 residues. V lost 4 bases to trimming and J lost 3 bases, with 16 bases between them. CDR3 amino acids: CASSPGGSRANEKLFF. CDR3 coding DNA: TGTGCCAGCAGCCCGGGGGGGAGCCGAGCTAATGAAAAACTGTTTTTT.

This clone has only a few counts. The V and J genes are TRBV30 and TRBJ1-5; 7 bases match TRBD1. J lost 7 bases, V lost 3 bases, and 15 bases had no gene match. CDR3 size: 16 residues. Germline CDR1 reads GTSNPN; CDR2 reads SVGIG (reference sequence). CDR3 DNA: TGTGCCTGGAGCCCACCTGGAGGGGGCGGTCAACAGCCCCAGCATTTT. It specifies CAWSPPGGGGQQPQHF.